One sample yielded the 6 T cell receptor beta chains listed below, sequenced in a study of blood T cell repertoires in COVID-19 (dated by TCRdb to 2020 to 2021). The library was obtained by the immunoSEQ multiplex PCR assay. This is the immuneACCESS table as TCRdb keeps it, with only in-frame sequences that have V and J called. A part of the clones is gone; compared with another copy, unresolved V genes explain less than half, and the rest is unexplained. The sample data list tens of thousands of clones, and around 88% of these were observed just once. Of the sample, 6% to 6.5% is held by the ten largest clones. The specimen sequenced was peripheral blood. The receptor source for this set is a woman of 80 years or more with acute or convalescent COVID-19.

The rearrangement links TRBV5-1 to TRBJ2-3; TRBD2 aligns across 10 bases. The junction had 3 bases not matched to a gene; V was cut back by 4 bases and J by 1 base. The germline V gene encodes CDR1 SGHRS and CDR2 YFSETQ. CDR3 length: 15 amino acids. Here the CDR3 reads CASSPGTSGTDTQYF. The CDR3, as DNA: TGCGCCAGCAGCCCTGGGACTAGCGGCACAGATACGCAGTATTTT.

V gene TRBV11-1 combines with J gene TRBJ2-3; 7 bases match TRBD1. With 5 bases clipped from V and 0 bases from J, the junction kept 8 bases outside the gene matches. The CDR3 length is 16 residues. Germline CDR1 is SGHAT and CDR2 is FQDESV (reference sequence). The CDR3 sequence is CASSDHIQGSTDTQYF. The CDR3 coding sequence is TGTGCCAGCAGCGATCACATACAGGGGAGCACAGATACGCAGTATTTT.

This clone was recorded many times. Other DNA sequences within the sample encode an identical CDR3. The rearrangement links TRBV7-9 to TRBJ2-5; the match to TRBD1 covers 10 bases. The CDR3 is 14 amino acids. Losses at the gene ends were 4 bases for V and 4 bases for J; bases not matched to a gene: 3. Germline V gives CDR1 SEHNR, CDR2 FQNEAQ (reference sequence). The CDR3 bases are TGTGCCAGCAGCTCGACAGGGGGCTCAGAGACCCAGTACTTC. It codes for CASSSTGGSETQYF.

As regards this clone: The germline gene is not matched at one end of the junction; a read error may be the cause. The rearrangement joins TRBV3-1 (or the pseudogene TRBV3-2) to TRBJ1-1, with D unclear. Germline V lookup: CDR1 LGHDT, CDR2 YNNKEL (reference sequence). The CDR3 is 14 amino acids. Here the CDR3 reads CASSQGPQNAEAFF. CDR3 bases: TGTGCCAGCAGCCAAGGGCCCCAGAACGCTGAAGCTTTCTTT.

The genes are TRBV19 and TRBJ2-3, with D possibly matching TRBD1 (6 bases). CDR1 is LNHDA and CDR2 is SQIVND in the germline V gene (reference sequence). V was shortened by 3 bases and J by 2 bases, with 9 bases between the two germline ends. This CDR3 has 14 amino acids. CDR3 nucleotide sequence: TGTGCCAGTAGTATCCGGGACACCACAGATACGCAGTATTTT. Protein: CASSIRDTTDTQYF. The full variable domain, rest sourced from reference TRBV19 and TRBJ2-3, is DGGITQSPKYLFRKEGQNVTLSCEQNLNHDAMYWYRQDPGQGLRLIYYSQIVNDFQKGDIAEGYSVSREKKESFPLTVTSAQKNPTAFYLCASSIRDTTDTQYFGPGTRLTVL.

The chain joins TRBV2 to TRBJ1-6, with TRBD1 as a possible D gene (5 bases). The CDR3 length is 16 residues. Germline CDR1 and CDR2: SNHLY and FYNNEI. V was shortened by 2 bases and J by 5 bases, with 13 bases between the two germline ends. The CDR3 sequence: CASSERPAGNNSPLHF. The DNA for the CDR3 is TGTGCCAGCAGTGAACGTCCCGCAGGGAATAATTCACCCCTCCACTTT.